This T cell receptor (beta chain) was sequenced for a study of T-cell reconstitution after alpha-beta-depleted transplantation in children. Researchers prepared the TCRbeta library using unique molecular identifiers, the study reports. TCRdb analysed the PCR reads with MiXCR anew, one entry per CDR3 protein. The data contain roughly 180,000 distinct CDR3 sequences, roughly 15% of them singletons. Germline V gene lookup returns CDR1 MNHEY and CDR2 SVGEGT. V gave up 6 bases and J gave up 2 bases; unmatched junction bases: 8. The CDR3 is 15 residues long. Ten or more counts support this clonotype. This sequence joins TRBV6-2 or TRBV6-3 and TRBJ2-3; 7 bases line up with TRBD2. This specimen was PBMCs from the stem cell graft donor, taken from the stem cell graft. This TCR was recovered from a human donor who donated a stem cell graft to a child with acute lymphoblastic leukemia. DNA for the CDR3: TGTGCCAGCAGAACTAATAGGGACTACACAGATACGCAGTATTTT. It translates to CASRTNRDYTDTQYF.